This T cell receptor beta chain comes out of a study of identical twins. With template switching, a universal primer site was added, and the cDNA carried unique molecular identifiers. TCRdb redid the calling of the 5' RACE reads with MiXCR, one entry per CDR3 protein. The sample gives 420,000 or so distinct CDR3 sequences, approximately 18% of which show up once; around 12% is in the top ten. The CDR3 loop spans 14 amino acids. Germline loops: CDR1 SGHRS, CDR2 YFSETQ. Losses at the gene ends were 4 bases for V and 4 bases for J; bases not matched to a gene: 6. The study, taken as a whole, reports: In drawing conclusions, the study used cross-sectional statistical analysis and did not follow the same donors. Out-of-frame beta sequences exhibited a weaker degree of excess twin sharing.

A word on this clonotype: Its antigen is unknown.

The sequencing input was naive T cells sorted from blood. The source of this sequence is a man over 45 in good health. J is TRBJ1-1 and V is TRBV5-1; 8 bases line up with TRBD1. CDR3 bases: TGCGCCAGCAGCCGCTTGACAGGGGTCACTGAAGCTTTCTTT. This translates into CASSRLTGVTEAFF. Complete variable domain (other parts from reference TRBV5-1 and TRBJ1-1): KAGVTQTPRYLIKTRGQQVTLSCSPISGHRSVSWYQQTPGQGLQFLFEYFSETQRNKGNFPGRFSGRQFSNSRSEMNVSTLELGDSALYLCASSRLTGVTEAFFGQGTRLTVV.